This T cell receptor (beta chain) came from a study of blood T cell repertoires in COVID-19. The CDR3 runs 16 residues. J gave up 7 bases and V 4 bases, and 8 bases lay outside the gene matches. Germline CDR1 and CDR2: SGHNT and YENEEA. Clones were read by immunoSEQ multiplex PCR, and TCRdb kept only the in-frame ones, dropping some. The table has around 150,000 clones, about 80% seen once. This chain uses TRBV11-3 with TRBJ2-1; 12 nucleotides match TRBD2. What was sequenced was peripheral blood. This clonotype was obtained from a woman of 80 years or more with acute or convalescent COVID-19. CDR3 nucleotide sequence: TGTGCCAGCAGCTCCCCTAGCGGGAGGGCCTCTAATGAGCAGTTCTTC. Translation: CASSSPSGRASNEQFF.